The T cell receptor beta chain described here comes from a study of human T cells and chemical hapten exposure. Whole-study findings and limits: Compared with pre-sensitization or healthy control sets, expanded TCRs clustered more. With DPC sensitization, TCRs exceeding 1 in 1000 frequency showed no change.

TCRdb reanalysed the RACE reads using MiXCR and keeps one entry per CDR3 protein. Among about 73,000 distinct CDR3 sequences listed, about 8% were seen once. Germline CDR1 SGHAT, CDR2 FQNNGV. This CDR3 is 15 amino acids long. Of note for this clonotype: Antigen: not known. The junction shows a germline mismatch at one end, possibly a read error.

Time point defined: patch test 2, 6 weeks after DPC sensitization. Regarding treatment: therapeutic diphenylcyclopropenone sensitization with weekly scalp DPC. Investigators collected blood before applying each patch test. This sequence was found in a woman aged 45 to 65 with alopecia areata. Some clones in this sample may be carry-over from other donors' samples. Here the sequenced sample was whole blood, taken in connection with sensitization to the hapten diphenylcyclopropenone (DPC). The chain is built from TRBV11-2 and TRBJ2-1; 7 positions match TRBD1. This chain's CDR3 is CTSSLGQGVYNEQFF. As DNA, the CDR3 is TGTACCAGCAGCTTAGGGCAGGGGGTTTACAATGAGCAGTTCTTC.